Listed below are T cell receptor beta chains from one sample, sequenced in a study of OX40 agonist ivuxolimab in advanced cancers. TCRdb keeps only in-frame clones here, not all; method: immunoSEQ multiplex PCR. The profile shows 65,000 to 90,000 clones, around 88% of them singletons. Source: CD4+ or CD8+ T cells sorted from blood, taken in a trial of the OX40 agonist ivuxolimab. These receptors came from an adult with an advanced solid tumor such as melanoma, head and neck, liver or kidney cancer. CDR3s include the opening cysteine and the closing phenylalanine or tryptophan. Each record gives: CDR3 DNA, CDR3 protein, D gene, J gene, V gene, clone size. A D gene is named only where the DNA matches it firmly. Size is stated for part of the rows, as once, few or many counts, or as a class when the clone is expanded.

TGTGCCAGCAGCTGGCGCAGGGGAGAAGCCGGGGAGCTGTTTTTT | CASSWRRGEAGELFF | . | TRBJ2-2 | TRBV2 | .
TGCAGCGTTGATCGGGGAGAGAGCACAGATACGCAGTATTTT | CSVDRGESTDTQYF | . | TRBJ2-3 | TRBV29-1 | .
TGTGCCAGCAGCCCTCGAAGGACTAGCGGGAAAGGTAACAATGAGCAGTTCTTC | CASSPRRTSGKGNNEQFF | TRBD2 | TRBJ2-1 | TRBV5-4 | .
TGTGCCAGCAGTTTTGCTGGGGTCTACGAGCAGTACTTC | CASSFAGVYEQYF | . | TRBJ2-7 | TRBV28 | few
TGTGCCAGCAGCTTGGGGACGACGCCCTACAATGAGCAGTTCTTC | CASSLGTTPYNEQFF | . | TRBJ2-1 | TRBV11-3 | .
TGTGCCAGCTCACGACTAGCGGATAACACCGGGGAGCTGTTTTTT | CASSRLADNTGELFF | TRBD2 | TRBJ2-2 | TRBV18 | .
TGTGCCAGTAGTAACCACGGGGGGACAGGGATCGGGGAGCTGTTTTTT | CASSNHGGTGIGELFF | TRBD1 | TRBJ2-2 | TRBV19 | .
TGTGCCAGCAGCGAACGACAGGGGAACAATGAGCAGTTCTTC | CASSERQGNNEQFF | TRBD1 | TRBJ2-1 | TRBV9 | .
TGTGCCAGCAGCTTCGTCCGGTGGGAAAGTGGAACTGAAGCTTTCTTT | CASSFVRWESGTEAFF | . | TRBJ1-1 | TRBV5-6 | .
TGTGCCAGCAACACCCTAGGGGTTAGAGATACGCAGTATTTT | CASNTLGVRDTQYF | . | TRBJ2-3 | TRBV7-2 | .
TGTGCCAGCAGCTTATCGGGCGGGAGAGACGAGCAGTACTTC | CASSLSGGRDEQYF | TRBD2 | TRBJ2-7 | TRBV11-3 | .
TGTGCCAGCAGTGAAGCCGTCGGGAGCTATCGCACAGATACGCAGTATTTT | CASSEAVGSYRTDTQYF | . | TRBJ2-3 | TRBV6-1 | .